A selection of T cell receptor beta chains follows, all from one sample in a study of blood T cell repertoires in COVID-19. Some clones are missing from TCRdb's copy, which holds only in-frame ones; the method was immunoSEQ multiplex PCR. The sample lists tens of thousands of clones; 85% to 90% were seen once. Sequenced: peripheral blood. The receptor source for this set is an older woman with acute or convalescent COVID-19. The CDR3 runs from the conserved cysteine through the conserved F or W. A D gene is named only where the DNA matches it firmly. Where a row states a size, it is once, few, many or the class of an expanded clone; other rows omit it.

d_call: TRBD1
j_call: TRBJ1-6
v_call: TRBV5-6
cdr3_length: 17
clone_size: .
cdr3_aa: CASSLGQGFPYNSPLHF
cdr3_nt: TGTGCCAGCAGCTTGGGACAGGGGTTCCCCTATAATTCACCCCTCCACTTT

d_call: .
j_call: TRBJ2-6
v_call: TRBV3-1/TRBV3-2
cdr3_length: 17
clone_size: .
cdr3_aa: CASSQATGSAGANVLTF
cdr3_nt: TGTGCCAGCAGCCAAGCTACAGGCAGTGCTGGGGCCAACGTCCTGACTTTC

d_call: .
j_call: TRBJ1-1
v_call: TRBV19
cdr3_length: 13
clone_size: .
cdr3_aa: CASMTGSQAEAFF
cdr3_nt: TGTGCCAGTATGACGGGGAGTCAGGCTGAAGCTTTCTTT

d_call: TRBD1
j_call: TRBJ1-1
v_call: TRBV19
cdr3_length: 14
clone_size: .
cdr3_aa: CASRSPTGETEAFF
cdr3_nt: TGTGCCAGTAGATCTCCGACAGGGGAGACTGAAGCTTTCTTT

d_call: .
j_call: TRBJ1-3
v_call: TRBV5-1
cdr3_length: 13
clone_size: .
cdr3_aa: CASSLLSGDTIYF
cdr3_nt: TGCGCCAGCAGCTTGCTTTCGGGGGACACCATATATTTT

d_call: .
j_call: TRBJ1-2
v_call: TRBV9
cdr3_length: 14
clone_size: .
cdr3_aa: CASSVGEGEWGYTF
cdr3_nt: TGTGCCAGCAGCGTAGGCGAGGGGGAGTGGGGCTACACCTTC

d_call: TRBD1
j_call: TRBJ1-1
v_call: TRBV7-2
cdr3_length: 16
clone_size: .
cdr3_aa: CASSRTGASMNTEAFF
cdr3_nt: TGTGCCAGCAGTCGGACAGGGGCCTCCATGAACACTGAAGCTTTCTTT

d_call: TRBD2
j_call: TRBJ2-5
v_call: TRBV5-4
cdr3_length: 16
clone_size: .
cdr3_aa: CASSLNQRGPQETQYF
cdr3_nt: TGTGCCAGCAGCTTGAATCAGCGGGGGCCGCAAGAGACCCAGTACTTC

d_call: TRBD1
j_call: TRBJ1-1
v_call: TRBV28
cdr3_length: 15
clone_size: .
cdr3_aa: CASGELLQGDTEAFF
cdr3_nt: TGTGCCAGCGGGGAATTGTTGCAGGGGGACACTGAAGCTTTCTTT

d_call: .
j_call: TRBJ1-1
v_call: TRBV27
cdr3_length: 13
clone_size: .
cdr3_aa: CASSPGMNTEAFF
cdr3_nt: TGTGCCAGCAGTCCAGGGATGAACACTGAAGCTTTCTTT

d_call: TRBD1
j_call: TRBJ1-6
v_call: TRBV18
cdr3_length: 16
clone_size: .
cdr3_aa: CASSPRGQEVYSPLHF
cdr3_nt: TGTGCCAGCTCACCTAGGGGACAGGAGGTATACTCACCCCTCCACTTT

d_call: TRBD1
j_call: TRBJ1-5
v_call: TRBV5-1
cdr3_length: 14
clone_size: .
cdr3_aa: CASSPGTGVQPQHF
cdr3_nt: TGCGCCAGCAGCCCTGGGACAGGGGTTCAGCCCCAGCATTTT

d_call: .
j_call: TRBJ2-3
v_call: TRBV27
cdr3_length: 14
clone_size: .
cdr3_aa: CASSLGASTDTQYF
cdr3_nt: TGTGCCAGCAGCCTGGGGGCTAGCACAGATACGCAGTATTTT

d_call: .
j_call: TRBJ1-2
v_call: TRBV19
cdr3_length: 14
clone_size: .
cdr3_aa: CASSIGRQGYGYTF
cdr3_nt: TGTGCCAGTAGTATAGGACGGCAGGGCTATGGCTACACCTTC

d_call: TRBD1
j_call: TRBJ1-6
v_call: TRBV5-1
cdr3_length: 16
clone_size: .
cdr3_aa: CASSRTGSSYNSPLHF
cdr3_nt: TGCGCCAGCAGCCGGACAGGGAGCTCCTATAATTCACCCCTCCACTTT

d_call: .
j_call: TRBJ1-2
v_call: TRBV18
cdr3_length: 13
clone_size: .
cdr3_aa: CASSQKANYGYTF
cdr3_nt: TGTGCCAGCTCGCAGAAAGCTAACTATGGCTACACCTTC

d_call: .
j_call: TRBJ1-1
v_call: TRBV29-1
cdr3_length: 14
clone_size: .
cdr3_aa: CSVREERGSPEAFF
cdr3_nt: TGCAGCGTTAGGGAGGAGAGGGGTTCTCCTGAAGCTTTCTTT

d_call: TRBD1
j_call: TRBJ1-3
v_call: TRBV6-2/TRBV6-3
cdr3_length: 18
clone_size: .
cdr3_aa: CASSHVDRARSSGNTIYF
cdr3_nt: TGTGCCAGCAGTCACGTCGACAGGGCCCGATCCTCTGGAAACACCATATATTTT

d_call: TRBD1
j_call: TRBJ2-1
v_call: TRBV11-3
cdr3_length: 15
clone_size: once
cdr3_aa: CASSLGGLTGNEQFF
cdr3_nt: TGTGCCAGCAGCCTAGGGGGCTTAACGGGCAATGAGCAGTTCTTC

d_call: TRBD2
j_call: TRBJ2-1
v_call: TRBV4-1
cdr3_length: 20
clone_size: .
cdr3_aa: CASSPTGTSGRGSFNDRQFF
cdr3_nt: TGCGCCAGCAGCCCAACTGGGACTAGCGGGAGGGGATCCTTTAACGATCGGCAGTTCTTC

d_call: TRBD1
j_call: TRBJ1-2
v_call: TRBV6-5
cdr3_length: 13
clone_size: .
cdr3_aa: CASSAEGAGGYTF
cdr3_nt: TGTGCCAGCAGCGCAGAGGGGGCGGGTGGCTACACCTTC

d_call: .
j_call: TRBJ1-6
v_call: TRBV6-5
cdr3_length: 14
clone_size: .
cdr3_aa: CASSYRQGGPALHF
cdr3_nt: TGTGCCAGCAGTTACAGGCAGGGAGGCCCGGCCCTCCACTTT

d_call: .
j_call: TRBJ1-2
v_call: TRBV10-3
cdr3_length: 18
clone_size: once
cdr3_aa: CAISESMLLGAPNYGYTF
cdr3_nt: TGTGCCATCAGTGAGTCGATGCTTTTGGGAGCGCCAAACTATGGCTACACCTTC

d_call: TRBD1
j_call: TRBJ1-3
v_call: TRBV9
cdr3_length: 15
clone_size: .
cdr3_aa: CASSVRTGYGNTIYF
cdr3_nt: TGTGCCAGCAGCGTGAGGACAGGGTACGGAAACACCATATATTTT

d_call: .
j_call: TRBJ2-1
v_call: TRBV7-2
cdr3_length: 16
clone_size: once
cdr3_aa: CASSPLVAPNSNEQFF
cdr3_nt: TGTGCCAGCAGCCCGTTAGTGGCACCAAACAGCAATGAGCAGTTCTTC

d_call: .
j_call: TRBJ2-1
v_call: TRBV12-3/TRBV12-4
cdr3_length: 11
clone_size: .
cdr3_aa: CASTYGNEQFF
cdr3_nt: TGTGCCAGCACTTACGGGAATGAGCAGTTCTTC

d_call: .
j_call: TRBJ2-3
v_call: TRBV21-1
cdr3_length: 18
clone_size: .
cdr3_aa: CASSKLGVELATTDTQYF
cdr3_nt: TGTGCCAGCAGCAAACTGGGAGTTGAACTAGCGACCACAGATACGCAGTATTTT

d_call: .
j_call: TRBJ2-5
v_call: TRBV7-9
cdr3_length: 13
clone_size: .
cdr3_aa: CASSLVQQETQYF
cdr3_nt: TGTGCCAGCAGCTTAGTTCAGCAAGAGACCCAGTACTTC

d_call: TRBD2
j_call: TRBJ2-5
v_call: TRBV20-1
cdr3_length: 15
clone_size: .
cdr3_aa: CSASLLAGFQETQYF
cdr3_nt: TGCAGTGCTAGTCTGCTAGCGGGTTTCCAAGAGACCCAGTACTTC

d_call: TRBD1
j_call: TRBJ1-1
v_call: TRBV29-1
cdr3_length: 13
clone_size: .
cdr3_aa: CSVGDRAGTEAFF
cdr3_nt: TGCAGCGTTGGAGACAGGGCCGGCACTGAAGCTTTCTTT

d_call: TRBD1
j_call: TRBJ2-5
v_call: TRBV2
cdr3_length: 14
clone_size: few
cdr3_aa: CASRPGTGRETQYF
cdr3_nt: TGTGCCAGCAGACCCGGGACAGGGAGAGAGACCCAGTACTTC

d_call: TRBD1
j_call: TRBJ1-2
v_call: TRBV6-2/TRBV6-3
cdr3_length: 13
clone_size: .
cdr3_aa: CASSYLGQGGYTF
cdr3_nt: TGTGCCAGCAGTTACCTGGGACAGGGGGGCTACACCTTC

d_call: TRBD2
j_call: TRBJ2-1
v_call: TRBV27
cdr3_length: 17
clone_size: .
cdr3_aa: CASRPRLAGGMGNEQFF
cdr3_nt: TGTGCCAGCAGGCCCCGCCTAGCGGGAGGAATGGGGAATGAGCAGTTCTTC

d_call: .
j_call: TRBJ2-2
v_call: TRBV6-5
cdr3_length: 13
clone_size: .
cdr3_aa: CASKSREAGELFF
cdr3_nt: TGTGCCAGCAAAAGCAGGGAGGCCGGGGAGCTGTTTTTT

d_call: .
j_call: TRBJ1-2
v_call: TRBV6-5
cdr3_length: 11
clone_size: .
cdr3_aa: CATGGTVGYTF
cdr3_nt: TGTGCCACCGGGGGGACCGTCGGCTACACCTTC

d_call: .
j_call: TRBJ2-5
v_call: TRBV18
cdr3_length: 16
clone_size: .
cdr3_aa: CASSSSVGQGGETQYF
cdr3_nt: TGTGCCAGCTCATCGTCCGTCGGACAGGGAGGGGAGACCCAGTACTTC

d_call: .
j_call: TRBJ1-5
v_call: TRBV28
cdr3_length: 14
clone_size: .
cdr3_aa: CASSLGGGRQPQHF
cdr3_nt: TGTGCCAGCAGTTTGGGAGGAGGGAGGCAGCCCCAGCATTTT

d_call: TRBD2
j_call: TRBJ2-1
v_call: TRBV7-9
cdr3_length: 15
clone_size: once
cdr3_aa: CASSPTSGGYNEQFF
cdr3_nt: TGTGCCAGCAGCCCGACTAGCGGGGGCTACAATGAGCAGTTCTTC

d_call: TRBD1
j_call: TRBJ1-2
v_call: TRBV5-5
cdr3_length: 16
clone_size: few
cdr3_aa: CASSFRQGASQRGYTF
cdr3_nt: TGTGCCAGCAGCTTTCGACAGGGGGCCAGCCAACGGGGCTACACCTTC

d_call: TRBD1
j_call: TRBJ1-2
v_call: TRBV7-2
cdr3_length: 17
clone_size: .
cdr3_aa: CASSLGGRTGSNYGYTF
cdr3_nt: TGTGCCAGCAGCTTAGGGGGACGGACAGGGAGTAACTATGGCTACACCTTC

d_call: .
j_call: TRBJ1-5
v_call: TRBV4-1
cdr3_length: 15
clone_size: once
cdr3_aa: CASSQERAGGQPQHF
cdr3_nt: TGCGCCAGCAGCCAAGAAAGGGCGGGCGGGCAGCCCCAGCATTTT

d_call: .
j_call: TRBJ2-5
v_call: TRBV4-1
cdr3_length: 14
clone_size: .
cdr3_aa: CASSQGFGWETQYF
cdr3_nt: TGCGCCAGCAGCCAAGGGTTCGGGTGGGAGACCCAGTACTTC

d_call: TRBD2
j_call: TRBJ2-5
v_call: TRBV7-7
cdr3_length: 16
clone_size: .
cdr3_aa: CASSLELAGEQETQYF
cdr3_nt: TGTGCCAGCAGCTTAGAACTAGCGGGGGAACAAGAGACCCAGTACTTC

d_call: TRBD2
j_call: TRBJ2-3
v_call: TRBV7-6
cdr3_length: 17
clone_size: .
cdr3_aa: CASSRGTSGDHTDTQYF
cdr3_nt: TGTGCCAGCAGCCGTGGGACTAGCGGAGACCACACAGATACGCAGTATTTT

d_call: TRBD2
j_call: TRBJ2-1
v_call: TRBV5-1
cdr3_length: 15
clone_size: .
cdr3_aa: CASSLAGGSANEQFF
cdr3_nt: TGCGCCAGCAGCTTAGCGGGAGGTTCGGCCAATGAGCAGTTCTTC